Listed below are T cell receptor beta chains from one sample, sequenced in a study of shared clonotypes between healthy human individuals. The protocol was immunoSEQ multiplex PCR, while the TCRdb copy is restricted to in-frame clones and leaves out a portion. The data hold millions of clones, with more than 85% observed a single time. What was sequenced was naive CD4+ T cells from PBMCs. The receptors here all came from a man between 18 and 35 years old in good health. Some clones in this sample may be carry-over from other donors' samples. CDR3s include the opening cysteine and the closing phenylalanine or tryptophan. D genes are given only for firm matches. Clone size is not always given. Where it is, it says once, few, many or a class for expanded clones.

clone_size,j_call,v_call,d_call,cdr3_aa,cdr3_nt
few,TRBJ1-1,TRBV9,NA,CASSVLSRAENTEAFF,TGTGCCAGCAGCGTATTATCCAGGGCGGAGAACACTGAAGCTTTCTTT
once,TRBJ2-5,TRBV9,TRBD2,CASSVRPAGLETQYF,TGTGCCAGCAGCGTGAGGCCAGCGGGGCTAGAGACCCAGTACTTC
NA,TRBJ2-3,TRBV5-1,NA,CATGGGPTDTQYF,TGCGCCACCGGCGGCGGACCCACAGATACGCAGTATTTT
NA,TRBJ2-5,TRBV7-2,TRBD1,CASSLKVWDRGRRETQYF,TGTGCCAGCAGCTTAAAGGTGTGGGACAGGGGGCGTCGGGAGACCCAGTACTTC
NA,TRBJ1-1,TRBV11-2,TRBD1,CASSLGRDRGRRNTEAFF,TGTGCCAGCAGCTTAGGCCGTGACAGGGGTCGGCGGAACACTGAAGCTTTCTTT
NA,TRBJ1-2,TRBV7-8,TRBD1,CASSFQGDGYTF,TGTGCCAGCAGCTTCCAGGGGGACGGCTACACCTTC
NA,TRBJ2-7,TRBV5-4,NA,CASSESTVKYYEQYF,TGTGCCAGCAGCGAATCGACTGTAAAGTACTACGAGCAGTACTTC
NA,TRBJ1-2,TRBV6-5,NA,CASSPQEVYGYTF,TGTGCCAGCAGTCCCCAGGAGGTCTATGGCTACACCTTC
once,TRBJ2-7,TRBV29-1,NA,CSVEGSLNEPYEQYF,TGCAGCGTTGAGGGTTCGCTCAATGAACCCTACGAGCAGTACTTC
NA,TRBJ1-2,TRBV9,NA,CASSGQGGGYTF,TGTGCCAGCAGCGGCCAGGGAGGCGGCTACACCTTC
NA,TRBJ2-7,TRBV6-1,NA,CASLWEGREQYF,TGTGCCAGCCTCTGGGAAGGAAGGGAGCAGTACTTC
NA,TRBJ2-7,TRBV18,TRBD2,CASSAPGLARREQYF,TGTGCCAGCTCAGCGCCGGGACTAGCAAGGCGCGAGCAGTACTTC
NA,TRBJ2-1,TRBV11-3,TRBD1,CASSPGQGRFGEQFF,TGTGCCAGCAGCCCGGGACAGGGTAGGTTTGGTGAGCAGTTCTTC
NA,TRBJ2-7,TRBV19,NA,CASSTGVEQYF,TGTGCCAGTAGTACAGGGGTCGAGCAGTACTTC
NA,TRBJ2-3,TRBV11-2,NA,CASSLDLFITTDTQYF,TGTGCCAGCAGCTTAGATTTGTTTATAACCACAGATACGCAGTATTTT
NA,TRBJ2-7,TRBV27,TRBD1,CASSLLRTGGCWFRDEQYF,TGTGCCAGCAGTTTATTAAGGACAGGGGGGTGTTGGTTTAGGGACGAGCAGTACTTC
NA,TRBJ1-1,TRBV4-1,TRBD1,CASSHSPERTGEPEAFF,TGCGCCAGCAGCCACTCTCCTGAACGCACAGGGGAGCCTGAAGCTTTCTTT
NA,TRBJ1-2,TRBV9,NA,CASSVDDRDNHGYTF,TGTGCCAGCAGCGTAGATGACAGAGATAACCATGGCTACACCTTC
NA,TRBJ2-3,TRBV7-3,NA,CASSLTGQGSDTQYF,TGTGCCAGCAGCTTAACCGGGCAGGGGTCAGATACGCAGTATTTT
NA,TRBJ2-7,TRBV4-2,TRBD1,CASSRRDRGPYEQYF,TGTGCCAGCAGCCGCCGGGACAGGGGGCCATACGAGCAGTACTTC
NA,TRBJ2-7,TRBV9,TRBD2,CASSVVAGGVGEQYF,TGTGCCAGCAGCGTAGTAGCGGGAGGTGTGGGCGAGCAGTACTTC
once,TRBJ1-1,TRBV5-1,NA,CASSLGQSNTEAFF,TGCGCCAGCAGCTTGGGCCAGTCGAACACTGAAGCTTTCTTT